The entry below describes one T cell receptor beta chain. Vbeta (60) and Jbeta (13) primers were used in the PCR. Some clones are missing from TCRdb's copy, which holds only in-frame ones; the method was immunoSEQ multiplex PCR. The sample consists of about 200,000 clones, about 88% of them appearing once. The sample comes from a study of cytomegalovirus exposure and HLA in healthy donors. This CDR3 is built from 15 residues. Germline V lookup: CDR1 SGHVS, CDR2 FQNEAQ. Unmatched junction bases numbered 5, after V lost 5 bases and J lost 1 base. The chain links TRBV7-8 to TRBJ1-1; 9 positions agree with TRBD1. The sequencing input was PBMCs. The TCR sequence derives from a woman between 25 and 40 years old in good health and CMV-seronegative. CDR3 sequence: CASSPNRGRNTEAFF. In DNA form, the CDR3 reads TGTGCCAGCAGCCCAAACAGGGGGCGGAACACTGAAGCTTTCTTT.